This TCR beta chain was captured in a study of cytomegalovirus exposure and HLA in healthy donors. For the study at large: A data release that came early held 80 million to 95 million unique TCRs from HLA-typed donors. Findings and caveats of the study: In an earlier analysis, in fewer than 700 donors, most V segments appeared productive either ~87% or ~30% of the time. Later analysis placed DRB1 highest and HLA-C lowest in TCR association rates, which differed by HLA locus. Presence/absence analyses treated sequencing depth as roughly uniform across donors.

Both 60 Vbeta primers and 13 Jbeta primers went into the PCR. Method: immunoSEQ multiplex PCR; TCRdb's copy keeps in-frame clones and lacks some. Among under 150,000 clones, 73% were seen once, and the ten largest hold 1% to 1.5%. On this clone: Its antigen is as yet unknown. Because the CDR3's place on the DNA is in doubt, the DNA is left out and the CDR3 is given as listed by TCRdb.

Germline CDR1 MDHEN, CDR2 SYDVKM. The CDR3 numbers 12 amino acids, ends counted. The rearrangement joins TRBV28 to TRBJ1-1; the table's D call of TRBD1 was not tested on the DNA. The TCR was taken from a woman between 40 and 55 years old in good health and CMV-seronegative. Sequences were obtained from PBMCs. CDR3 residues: CASSFLAEKAFF.